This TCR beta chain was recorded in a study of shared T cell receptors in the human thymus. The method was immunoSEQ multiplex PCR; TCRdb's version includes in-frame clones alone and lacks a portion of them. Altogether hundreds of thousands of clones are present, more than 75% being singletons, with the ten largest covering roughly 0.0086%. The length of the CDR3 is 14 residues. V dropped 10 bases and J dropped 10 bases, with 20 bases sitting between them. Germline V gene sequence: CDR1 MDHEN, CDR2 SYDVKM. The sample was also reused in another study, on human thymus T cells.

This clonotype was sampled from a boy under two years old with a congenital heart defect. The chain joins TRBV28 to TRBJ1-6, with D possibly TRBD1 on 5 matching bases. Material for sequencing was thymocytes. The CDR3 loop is CATTVSAGRSPLHF. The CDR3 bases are TGTGCCACCACGGTGAGCGCAGGGAGGTCACCCCTCCACTTT.